The 24 T cell receptor beta chains presented below share a single source sample, sequenced in a study of OX40 agonist ivuxolimab in advanced cancers. The assay was immunoSEQ multiplex PCR, and TCRdb's table has in-frame clones only and misses some. The sample contains over 40,000 clones, approximately 86% of which appear only once. This specimen was CD4+ or CD8+ T cells sorted from blood, taken in a trial of the OX40 agonist ivuxolimab. These receptor sequences come from an adult with an advanced solid tumor such as melanoma, head and neck, liver or kidney cancer.

Only a few counts were recorded for this clone. This chain uses TRBV6-1 with TRBJ2-7; tentatively, D is TRBD2 (5 bases). In germline, CDR1 is MNHNS, CDR2 SASEGT. CDR3 size: 14 residues. The V gene lost 5 bases and the J gene lost 2 bases, with 13 bases spanning the gap. CDR3 loop: CASSQRTVPYEQYF. The CDR3 nucleotides read TGTGCCAGCAGTCAAAGGACTGTACCCTACGAGCAGTACTTC.

This clone has only a few counts. The junction departs from the called germline gene at one end, perhaps through a read error. The rearrangement joins TRBV7-7 to TRBJ2-1; D tentatively fits TRBD1 or TRBD2 (5 bases each). The CDR3 consists of 16 residues. Germline CDR1 and CDR2: SSHAT and FNYEAQ (reference sequence). The CDR3 here is CASSPYPGTDYNEQFF. The CDR3 coding sequence is TGTGCTAGCAGCCCCTACCCGGGGACCGATTACAATGAGCAGTTCTTC.

V and J are TRBV19 and TRBJ2-7; 11 bases align to TRBD2. Germline assignment: CDR1 LNHDA and CDR2 SQIVND (reference sequence). The junction had 10 bases not matched to a gene; V was cut back by 5 bases and J by 4 bases. This CDR3 spans 16 amino acids. CDR3 nucleotides: TGTGCCAGTAGTGTCCTTACTAGCGGGAGTCTTTACGAGCAGTACTTC. Translating gives CASSVLTSGSLYEQYF.

The chain has TRBV6-6 and TRBJ2-7; 13 nucleotides line up with TRBD2. CDR1 and CDR2 from the germline V gene are MNHNY and SVGAGI (reference sequence). The V gene end was trimmed by 9 bases and the J gene end by 1 base; junction bases not matched to a gene: 3. This CDR3 region has 14 residues. Here the CDR3 reads CASKTSGGSYEQYF. CDR3 DNA: TGTGCCAGTAAGACTAGCGGGGGGTCCTACGAGCAGTACTTC.

The chain joins TRBV5-6 to TRBJ1-1; D not resolved. There are 14 residues in the CDR3. The germline V and J ends were trimmed by 0 bases and 0 bases, with 6 bases remaining between them. CDR1 is SGHDT, CDR2 YYEEEE, per germline. CDR3 in amino acids: CASSLDFVNTEAFF. CDR3 DNA sequence: TGTGCCAGCAGCTTGGATTTCGTGAACACTGAAGCTTTCTTT.

The chain joins TRBV19 to TRBJ1-6; D call uncertain. The CDR3 covers 13 residues. In germline, CDR1 is LNHDA, CDR2 SQIVND (reference sequence). Trimming removed 5 bases at V and 10 bases at J, with 12 bases between. CDR3 residues: CASSSQVGSPLHF. CDR3 nucleotides: TGTGCCAGTAGTTCCCAAGTGGGATCACCCCTCCACTTT.

The chain uses TRBV2 and TRBJ1-1; 11 bases line up with TRBD1. The CDR3 is made up of 16 amino acids. Trimming removed 6 bases from V and 4 bases from J; junction bases left unmatched: 10. The germline V gene has CDR1 SNHLY and CDR2 FYNNEI. CDR3 region: CASSARTGGAGTEAFF. The DNA for the CDR3 is TGTGCCAGCAGCGCCCGGACAGGGGGCGCGGGCACTGAAGCTTTCTTT.

The chain has TRBV5-1 and TRBJ2-1; D perhaps matches TRBD2 (6 bases). Per the germline V gene, CDR1 is SGHRS and CDR2 is YFSETQ. The ends were cut back, 7 bases at V and 5 bases at J, with 13 bases in the middle. CDR3 length: 13 residues. The CDR3 region is CASLRGFDNEQFF. The CDR3 DNA sequence: TGCGCCAGCCTGCGGGGATTCGACAATGAGCAGTTCTTC.

The V and J genes are TRBV4-1 and TRBJ1-3; D remains unclear. The length of the CDR3 is 18 residues. Between the trimmed V and J ends, which lost 1 base and 3 bases, there was a span of 19 bases. Germline CDR1 MGHRA, CDR2 YSYEKL. CDR3 DNA sequence: TGCGCCAGCAGCCAAGGGGCCCGGGCAACTACCATTGGAAACACCATATATTTT. This gives the protein CASSQGARATTIGNTIYF.

The J gene is TRBJ2-1, the V gene TRBV2, with TRBD2 as a possible D gene (6 bases). Trimming took 0 bases from V and 0 from J, leaving 12 bases between them. CDR1 is SNHLY, CDR2 FYNNEI, per germline. CDR3 length: 17 amino acids. For the CDR3, the DNA is TGTGCCAGCAGTGAAGCAGGGGACTCCAGCTCCTACAATGAGCAGTTCTTC. The encoded protein is CASSEAGDSSSYNEQFF.

The chain is built from TRBV7-9 and TRBJ2-3, with 9 bases matching TRBD1. Per the germline V gene, CDR1 is SEHNR and CDR2 is FQNEAQ (reference sequence). CDR3 length equals 19 residues. With V trimmed by 5 bases and J by 0 bases, 15 bases remained unmatched. The DNA of the CDR3 is TGTGCCAGCAGCGAAGGGACAGGGAGGGCGGGGGCCAGCACAGATACGCAGTATTTT. Translating gives CASSEGTGRAGASTDTQYF.

The gene calls are TRBV19 and TRBJ2-3; TRBD2 matches 11 bases. The CDR3 loop spans 16 amino acids. The V gene end was trimmed by 6 bases and the J gene end by 2 bases; junction bases not matched to a gene: 7. Looked up from germline, CDR1 is LNHDA and CDR2 is SQIVND (reference sequence). The CDR3 loop is CASRPLAGVSTDTQYF. As DNA, the CDR3 is TGTGCCAGTAGGCCACTAGCGGGGGTGTCCACAGATACGCAGTATTTT. Full variable domain (outside the CDR3, taken from reference TRBV19 and TRBJ2-3): DGGITQSPKYLFRKEGQNVTLSCEQNLNHDAMYWYRQDPGQGLRLIYYSQIVNDFQKGDIAEGYSVSREKKESFPLTVTSAQKNPTAFYLCASRPLAGVSTDTQYFGPGTRLTVL.

The chain employs TRBV9 and TRBJ2-1, with D unresolved. Trimming took off 2 bases at V and 2 bases at J, with 11 bases between the two ends. The V gene's germline CDR1 is SGDLS and CDR2 YYNGEE. This CDR3 is 15 amino acids long. CDR3 coding DNA: TGTGCCAGCAGCGTTTCTAGAGAGGCCTACAATGAGCAGTTCTTC. The encoded protein is CASSVSREAYNEQFF.

The V call is TRBV11-2, the J call TRBJ1-1, with unresolved D. Germline lookup yields CDR1 SGHAT and CDR2 FQNNGV. Trimming took 4 bases from V and 3 from J, leaving 3 bases between them. This CDR3 contains 11 residues. The CDR3 spells CASSSYTEAFF. The CDR3 DNA reads as TGTGCCAGCAGCTCCTACACTGAAGCTTTCTTT.

This chain links TRBV2 with TRBJ2-1; 7 bases are shared with TRBD1. The CDR3 is 15 amino acids. The germline V gene encodes CDR1 SNHLY and CDR2 FYNNEI. J gave up 8 bases and V 2 bases, and 9 bases lay outside the gene matches. Here the CDR3 reads CASSEYRGNFDEQFF. The CDR3 DNA reads as TGTGCCAGCAGTGAATACAGGGGAAACTTCGATGAGCAGTTCTTC.

This chain connects TRBV6-6 to TRBJ1-5; D gene uncertain. This CDR3 is built from 15 residues. CDR1 MNHNY and CDR2 SVGAGI come from the germline V gene (reference sequence). V was trimmed by 2 bases and J by 0 bases, leaving 8 bases between them. CDR3 residues: CASSYAGYSNQPQHF. CDR3 nucleotide sequence: TGTGCCAGCAGTTACGCCGGGTATAGCAATCAGCCCCAGCATTTT.

This clone was seen a handful of times. The chain combines TRBV19 with TRBJ1-1; D gene ambiguous. Germline V lookup: CDR1 LNHDA, CDR2 SQIVND (reference sequence). Trimming removed 4 bases at V and 0 bases at J, with 9 bases between. This CDR3 region has 14 residues. CDR3: CASSRRFMNTEAFF. CDR3 bases: TGTGCCAGTAGTAGACGGTTCATGAACACTGAAGCTTTCTTT.

The gene calls are TRBV30 and TRBJ1-2, with no clear D. Trimming shortened V by 0 bases and J by 7 bases, and 12 bases separated the two germline ends. Looked up from germline, CDR1 is GTSNPN and CDR2 is SVGIG (reference sequence). CDR3 length equals 13 residues. As DNA, the CDR3 is TGTGCCTGGAGTGTAGACACCTCCAGTGGCTACACCTTC. As protein: CAWSVDTSSGYTF.

J is TRBJ2-7 and V is TRBV4-3; D is perhaps TRBD2 (5 bases). The V and J ends lost 4 bases and 2 bases respectively, with 15 bases between them. The CDR3 is 15 amino acids. Per germline, CDR1 LGHNA and CDR2 YSLEER. Here the CDR3 reads CASSLLREGPYEQYF. The CDR3 DNA is TGCGCCAGCAGCCTCCTCAGAGAGGGCCCCTACGAGCAGTACTTC.

The chain couples TRBV5-1 to TRBJ2-3; 8 bases are a match to TRBD2. CDR1 is SGHRS, CDR2 YFSETQ, per germline. Trimming removed 7 bases from V and 4 bases from J; junction bases left unmatched: 11. The CDR3 is 15 amino acids. CDR3: CASQEVAGGADTQYF. Written as DNA, the CDR3 is TGCGCCAGCCAGGAGGTCGCGGGAGGTGCAGATACGCAGTATTTT.

This clone has just one count. The chain uses TRBV19 and TRBJ1-6; D not resolved. Trimming took 3 bases from V and 6 from J, leaving 9 bases between them. Germline CDR1 LNHDA, CDR2 SQIVND (reference sequence). This CDR3 is 14 amino acids long. The CDR3 bases are TGTGCCAGTAGTATCGCTCAGCTTAATTCACCCCTCCACTTT. This encodes CASSIAQLNSPLHF.

The chain joins TRBV15 to TRBJ2-7; D call uncertain. Germline-derived CDR1 and CDR2 are LNHNV and YYDKDF (reference sequence). The V and J ends lost 0 bases and 2 bases respectively, with 8 bases between them. The CDR3 covers 14 residues. The chain's CDR3 is CATSRELGTYEQYF. CDR3 coding DNA: TGTGCCACCAGCAGAGAACTTGGGACCTACGAGCAGTACTTC.

The chain links TRBV7-2 to TRBJ2-7, with D unresolved. This CDR3 region has 14 residues. Trimming took off 0 bases at V and 0 bases at J, with 6 bases between the two ends. In germline, CDR1 is SGHTA, CDR2 FQGNSA. In DNA form, the CDR3 reads TGTGCCAGCAGCTTAGCGGTCAGCTCCTACGAGCAGTACTTC. Protein sequence: CASSLAVSSYEQYF.

The chain has TRBV7-9 and TRBJ1-3; D might be TRBD1 (6 bases). This CDR3 spans 17 amino acids. The V and J ends lost 2 bases and 1 base respectively, with 15 bases between them. CDR1 and CDR2 (germline): SEHNR, FQNEAQ (reference sequence). The CDR3 DNA follows: TGTGCCAGCAGCTTATCGCAGGGGCCGAAGTCTGGAAACACCATATATTTT. It is translated as CASSLSQGPKSGNTIYF. Full variable domain (remainder filled in from reference TRBV7-9 and TRBJ1-3): DTGVSQNPRHKITKRGQNVTFRCDPISEHNRLYWYRQTLGQGPEFLTYFQNEAQLEKSRLLSDRFSAERPKGSFSTLEIQRTEQGDSAMYLCASSLSQGPKSGNTIYFGEGSWLTVV.